A selection of T cell receptor beta chains follows, all from one sample in a study of blood T cell repertoires in COVID-19. TCRdb's table, derived via immunoSEQ multiplex PCR, lists solely in-frame clones and lacks some. The table lists 140,000 to 150,000 clones, 70% to 90% of them singletons. Material for sequencing was peripheral blood. The receptors here all came from a man aged 65 to 85 with acute or convalescent COVID-19. The CDR3 runs from the conserved cysteine through the conserved F or W. A D gene is named only where the DNA matches it firmly. Some rows have no size entry. The others give once, few or many, or a class for an expanded clone.

clone_size,j_call,v_call,d_call,cdr3_aa,cdr3_nt
.,TRBJ2-1,TRBV5-8,.,CASSLKGGSYNEQFF,TGTGCCAGCAGCTTGAAGGGGGGGTCCTACAATGAGCAGTTCTTC
few,TRBJ1-1,TRBV5-1,.,CASSLAGAGTEAFF,TGCGCCAGCAGCTTGGCAGGGGCCGGGACTGAAGCTTTCTTT
.,TRBJ1-3,TRBV2,TRBD1,CASAGGAGNTIYF,TGTGCCAGCGCAGGGGGCGCTGGAAACACCATATATTTT
.,TRBJ1-2,TRBV6-5,TRBD1,CASSRLQGAGYGYTF,TGTGCCAGCAGCCGGCTACAGGGGGCGGGGTATGGCTACACCTTC
.,TRBJ1-5,TRBV30,TRBD1,CAWSGGQGYNQPQHF,TGTGCCTGGAGTGGGGGACAGGGGTACAATCAGCCCCAGCATTTT
.,TRBJ1-1,TRBV15,.,CATSRDRRANTEAFF,TGTGCCACCAGCAGAGATCGCAGGGCGAACACTGAAGCTTTCTTT
once,TRBJ2-7,TRBV27,TRBD1,CASRTGAASSYEQYF,TGTGCCAGCAGGACAGGGGCAGCGAGCTCCTACGAGCAGTACTTC
few,TRBJ1-4,TRBV13,.,CASSPDRRGNQKLFF,TGTGCCAGCAGCCCGGACCGTCGGGGGAATCAAAAACTGTTTTTT
once,TRBJ2-3,TRBV11-1,TRBD2,CASSSRTSGTTDTQYF,TGTGCCAGCAGCTCACGGACTAGCGGGACTACAGATACGCAGTATTTT
.,TRBJ2-5,TRBV11-2,.,CASSPWTAQETQYF,TGTGCCAGCAGCCCTTGGACAGCCCAAGAGACCCAGTACTTC
.,TRBJ2-7,TRBV6-5,.,CASRRLSGYEQYF,TGTGCCAGCAGGAGGCTTAGCGGCTACGAGCAGTACTTC
.,TRBJ1-1,TRBV10-3,TRBD1,CAISPGQQTEAFF,TGTGCCATCAGCCCGGGACAGCAGACTGAAGCTTTCTTT
few,TRBJ2-6,TRBV19,TRBD2,CASTTTSGRAGANVLTF,TGTGCCAGTACCACGACTAGCGGGAGGGCTGGGGCCAACGTCCTGACTTTC
.,TRBJ1-5,TRBV6-5,TRBD1,CASSYSGDRDQPQHF,TGTGCCAGCAGTTACTCGGGGGACAGGGATCAGCCCCAGCATTTT
.,TRBJ2-1,TRBV18,.,CASSPGQGVDNEQFF,TGTGCCAGCTCACCGGGCCAGGGCGTAGACAATGAGCAGTTCTTC
.,TRBJ2-5,TRBV7-9,.,CASSPRGGLFVRETQYF,TGTGCCAGCAGCCCCCGAGGCGGGCTTTTCGTTAGGGAGACCCAGTACTTC
once,TRBJ2-7,TRBV15,.,CATSTSQGEQYF,TGTGCCACCAGCACCTCGCAGGGGGAGCAGTACTTC
.,TRBJ2-1,TRBV5-1,.,CASSLPGISYNEQFF,TGCGCCAGCAGCCTCCCGGGTATCTCCTACAATGAGCAGTTCTTC
.,TRBJ2-7,TRBV4-1,TRBD1,CASSQLGQGAYEQYF,TGCGCCAGCAGCCAGCTCGGACAGGGCGCCTACGAGCAGTACTTC
few,TRBJ1-2,TRBV2,.,CASSRGLREDGYTF,TGTGCCAGCAGCCGCGGGCTCCGGGAGGACGGCTACACCTTC
few,TRBJ1-2,TRBV12-3/TRBV12-4,.,CASSLEGSSGYTF,TGTGCCAGCAGTTTGGAGGGGTCGAGTGGCTACACCTTC
.,TRBJ2-7,TRBV27,.,CASMGGHQRYEQYF,TGTGCCAGCATGGGTGGACACCAACGCTACGAGCAGTACTTC